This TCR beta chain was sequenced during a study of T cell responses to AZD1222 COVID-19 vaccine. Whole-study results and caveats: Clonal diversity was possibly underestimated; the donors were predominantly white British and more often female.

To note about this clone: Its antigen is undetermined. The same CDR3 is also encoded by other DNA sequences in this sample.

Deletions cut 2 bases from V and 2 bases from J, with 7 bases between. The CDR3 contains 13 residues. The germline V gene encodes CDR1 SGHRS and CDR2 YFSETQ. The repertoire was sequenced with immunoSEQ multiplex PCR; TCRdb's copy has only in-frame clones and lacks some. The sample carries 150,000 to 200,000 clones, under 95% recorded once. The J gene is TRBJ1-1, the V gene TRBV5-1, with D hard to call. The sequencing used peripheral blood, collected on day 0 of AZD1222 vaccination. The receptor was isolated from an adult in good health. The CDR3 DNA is TGCGCCAGCAGCTTAACGGGAAACACTGAAGCTTTCTTT. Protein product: CASSLTGNTEAFF.